A selection of T cell receptor beta chains follows, all from one sample in a study of T-cell reconstitution after alpha-beta-depleted transplantation in children. TCRdb itself ran the PCR reads through MiXCR, one entry per CDR3 protein. Here the sample spans some 350,000 distinct CDR3 sequences, under 20% being singletons. Sequenced here: PBMCs, mostly from graft donor cells, sampled 360 days after TCRalphabeta/CD19-depleted stem cell transplant. The receptor set was obtained from a male patient aged 2-9 years who had a stem cell transplant for acute lymphoblastic leukemia, so the T cells may come from the graft donor. Each CDR3 is given with its conserved first and last residue. D genes are given only for firm matches. Not all rows give a size; the values are once, few, many and, for expanded clones, a class.

j_gene	d_gene	len	abundance	v_gene	CDR3aa	CDR3nt
TRBJ2-6	-	15	-	TRBV7-9	CASSLGSTGANVLTF	TGTGCCAGCAGCTTAGGAAGCACTGGGGCCAACGTCCTGACTTTC
TRBJ2-1	-	15	few	TRBV25-1	CASSEPAAALNEQFF	TGTGCCAGCAGTGAACCAGCGGCCGCCCTCAATGAGCAGTTCTTC
TRBJ2-5	TRBD1	14	many	TRBV10-3	CAIKGAGNQETQYF	TGTGCCATCAAGGGGGCTGGCAACCAAGAGACCCAGTACTTC
TRBJ2-3	-	16	few	TRBV20-1	CSARGLKASGSDTQYF	TGCAGTGCTAGAGGGCTGAAGGCGTCGGGTTCGGATACGCAGTATTTT
TRBJ1-4	-	18	-	TRBV4-3	CASSQVRYRVSGDEKLFF	TGCGCCAGCAGCCAAGTAAGGTATCGCGTGTCGGGGGATGAAAAACTGTTTTTT
TRBJ2-1	-	15	-	TRBV5-1	CASSYHGASSDEQFF	TGCGCCAGCAGCTACCACGGGGCGTCGTCGGATGAGCAGTTCTTC
TRBJ1-1	-	14	-	TRBV4-3	CASSQDSQDTEAFF	TGCGCCAGCAGCCAAGATTCTCAAGACACTGAAGCTTTCTTT
TRBJ1-5	-	18	few	TRBV28	CASSLTKGRLRSNQPQHF	TGTGCCAGCAGTTTAACTAAGGGGCGGTTGCGAAGCAATCAGCCCCAGCATTTT
TRBJ1-2	TRBD1	14	-	TRBV20-1	CSAPQGVGVGGYTF	TGCAGTGCCCCACAGGGGGTTGGCGTAGGTGGCTACACCTTC
TRBJ1-5	TRBD1	15	-	TRBV28	CASSLFGQGNQPQHF	TGTGCCAGCAGTTTATTTGGACAGGGCAATCAGCCCCAGCATTTT
TRBJ2-7	-	17	few	TRBV12-3/TRBV12-4	CASSSGDLGTIGYEQYF	TGTGCCAGCAGTTCCGGGGACTTGGGGACGATAGGCTACGAGCAGTACTTC
TRBJ2-7	-	17	-	TRBV11-2	CASSSNRRRVLFYEQYF	TGTGCCAGCAGCTCTAACCGCCGCCGGGTCCTATTCTACGAGCAGTACTTC
TRBJ2-2	-	14	-	TRBV28	CASVSGWGTGELFF	TGTGCCAGCGTCTCTGGGTGGGGCACCGGGGAGCTGTTTTTT
TRBJ2-7	-	14	many	TRBV10-3	CAISVGGGDYEQYF	TGTGCCATCAGTGTGGGCGGCGGAGACTACGAGCAGTACTTC
TRBJ2-7	-	16	few	TRBV4-2	CASSQETAPGAYEQYF	TGTGCCAGCAGCCAAGAGACGGCCCCCGGTGCCTACGAGCAGTACTTC